The source of this T cell receptor beta chain is a study of OX40 agonist ivuxolimab in advanced cancers. Overall study results and limits: Clones of CD4+ and CD8+ blood T cells grew by week 6 at doses of 0.1 to 3.0 mg/kg.

This clone was recorded only once. The target antigen is unknown. Assay used: immunoSEQ multiplex PCR; TCRdb lists only in-frame clones, some missing. This table has nearly 95,000 clones, roughly 94% appearing once. This CDR3 has 16 amino acids. Trimming cost V 5 bases and J 7 bases; bases outside gene matches: 13. CDR1 and CDR2 from the germline V gene are PRHDT and FYEKMQ (reference sequence). The genes are TRBV13 and TRBJ2-1; TRBD2 aligns across 8 bases. This receptor was identified in an adult with an advanced solid tumor such as melanoma, head and neck, liver or kidney cancer. Sequenced here: CD4+ or CD8+ T cells sorted from blood, sampled in a trial of the OX40 agonist ivuxolimab. The CDR3 coding sequence is TGTGCCAGCAGCCCCTCGGGAGGGGGGTGGATAAATGAGCAGTTCTTC. It is translated as CASSPSGGGWINEQFF.